This T cell receptor beta chain was captured in a study of blood T cells in healthy people across ages. With regard to this clonotype: Its matching antigen is unknown.

Then a second PCR, running roughly 6 to 12 cycles, was carried out with a sample-barcoded 5' primer and a J-beta primer mix. Researchers report that a template-switch adaptor with 12 random nucleotides tagged each cDNA molecule. TCRdb reanalysed the 5' RACE reads using MiXCR and keeps one entry per CDR3 protein. Among 1.2 million to 1.5 million distinct CDR3 sequences listed, about 40% were seen once. Whole-study results and caveats: While age rose, TCR beta diversity per million T cells dropped in a roughly linear way.

The CDR3 is made up of 12 amino acids. Germline V gene lookup returns CDR1 LGHDT and CDR2 YNNKEL (reference sequence). With 6 bases removed from V and 7 bases from J, the gap between germline ends came to 12 bases. This rearrangement joins TRBV3-1 to TRBJ1-1; D not resolved. The sequence derives from a young woman in good health. Sequencing was performed on blood. The CDR3, as DNA: TGTGCCAGCAGAAAGGTTCCGAGTGAAGCTTTCTTT. It is translated as CASRKVPSEAFF.